This is a list of T cell receptor beta chains from one sample in a study of metastatic and nonmetastatic thyroid tumors. TCRdb used MiXCR to call clones anew from the PCR reads. The data hold tens of thousands of clones, with approximately 20% observed a single time. Sequencing input: blood. These TCRs come from a male donor with papillary thyroid cancer or a benign thyroid nodule (not recorded which). Some clones in this sample may be carry-over from other donors' samples. Each CDR3 is given with its conserved first and last residue. The D gene is left open where the match is weak. Size values are once, few and many counts, or a class for expanded clones, and some rows have none.

d_call: TRBD1; v_call: TRBV12-5; j_call: TRBJ2-1; cdr3_length: 14; clone_size: many; cdr3_aa: CASGPDRGLNEQFF; cdr3_nt: TGTGCTAGTGGTCCGGACAGGGGGCTCAATGAGCAGTTCTTC
d_call: -; v_call: TRBV3-1; j_call: TRBJ1-1; cdr3_length: 14; clone_size: -; cdr3_aa: CASSFQEPNTEAFF; cdr3_nt: TGTGCCAGCAGCTTTCAAGAACCCAACACTGAAGCTTTCTTT
d_call: TRBD2; v_call: TRBV2; j_call: TRBJ2-5; cdr3_length: 16; clone_size: once; cdr3_aa: CASSGRDGGASETQYF; cdr3_nt: TGTGCCAGCAGTGGGCGAGACGGGGGGGCCTCCGAGACCCAGTACTTC
d_call: TRBD2; v_call: TRBV6-1; j_call: TRBJ2-7; cdr3_length: 16; clone_size: few; cdr3_aa: CASGRPFGGGHYEQYF; cdr3_nt: TGTGCCAGCGGACGGCCTTTCGGGGGGGGACACTACGAGCAGTACTTC
d_call: TRBD1; v_call: TRBV6-1; j_call: TRBJ1-5; cdr3_length: 15; clone_size: many; cdr3_aa: CASRAYRGTGQPQHF; cdr3_nt: TGTGCCAGCAGAGCATACAGGGGGACGGGCCAGCCCCAGCATTTT
d_call: TRBD1; v_call: TRBV28; j_call: TRBJ1-5; cdr3_length: 13; clone_size: -; cdr3_aa: CASAGTGYKTQHF; cdr3_nt: TGTGCCAGCGCCGGGACAGGGTATAAGACCCAGCATTTT
d_call: -; v_call: TRBV20-1; j_call: TRBJ2-3; cdr3_length: 14; clone_size: -; cdr3_aa: CSAQLGVPTDTQYF; cdr3_nt: TGCAGTGCTCAACTCGGAGTCCCCACAGATACGCAGTATTTT
d_call: -; v_call: TRBV5-1; j_call: TRBJ1-1; cdr3_length: 14; clone_size: -; cdr3_aa: CASSLAAGQTEAFF; cdr3_nt: TGCGCCAGCAGCTTGGCCGCGGGTCAAACTGAAGCTTTCTTT
d_call: -; v_call: TRBV2; j_call: TRBJ2-2; cdr3_length: 16; clone_size: many; cdr3_aa: CASSGTDTANTGELFF; cdr3_nt: TGTGCCAGCAGTGGAACAGATACAGCGAACACCGGGGAGCTGTTTTTT
d_call: -; v_call: TRBV12-3/TRBV12-4; j_call: TRBJ1-2; cdr3_length: 13; clone_size: many; cdr3_aa: CASKMGGLYGYTF; cdr3_nt: TGTGCCAGCAAAATGGGGGGGCTATATGGCTACACCTTC
d_call: -; v_call: TRBV19; j_call: TRBJ2-1; cdr3_length: 15; clone_size: -; cdr3_aa: CASSIAGFSYNEQFF; cdr3_nt: TGTGCCAGTAGTATAGCGGGCTTCTCCTACAATGAGCAGTTCTTC
d_call: TRBD2; v_call: TRBV30; j_call: TRBJ2-7; cdr3_length: 14; clone_size: -; cdr3_aa: CAWSVGDYSYEQYF; cdr3_nt: TGTGCCTGGAGTGTAGGGGACTACTCCTACGAGCAGTACTTC
d_call: -; v_call: TRBV9; j_call: TRBJ1-6; cdr3_length: 15; clone_size: -; cdr3_aa: CASSVGPGYNSPLHF; cdr3_nt: TGTGCCAGCAGCGTAGGTCCAGGTTATAATTCACCCCTCCACTTT
d_call: TRBD1; v_call: TRBV18; j_call: TRBJ2-2; cdr3_length: 15; clone_size: few; cdr3_aa: CASSPGQGSTGELFF; cdr3_nt: TGTGCCAGCTCACCCGGACAGGGGAGCACCGGGGAGCTGTTTTTT
d_call: -; v_call: TRBV11-1; j_call: TRBJ1-6; cdr3_length: 16; clone_size: once; cdr3_aa: CASSPRGSSYNSPLHF; cdr3_nt: TGTGCCAGCAGCCCACGGGGGAGCTCCTATAATTCACCCCTCCACTTT
d_call: TRBD2; v_call: TRBV30; j_call: TRBJ2-5; cdr3_length: 11; clone_size: few; cdr3_aa: CAWSAGTSGRF; cdr3_nt: TGTGCCTGGAGTGCCGGGACTAGCGGTCGTTTC
d_call: -; v_call: TRBV6-5; j_call: TRBJ1-2; cdr3_length: 17; clone_size: few; cdr3_aa: CASSYSFPPAENGGYTF; cdr3_nt: TGTGCCAGCAGTTACTCGTTCCCTCCAGCAGAGAACGGAGGCTACACCTTC
d_call: -; v_call: TRBV6-5; j_call: TRBJ1-1; cdr3_length: 15; clone_size: many; cdr3_aa: CASSYSGGGYTEAFF; cdr3_nt: TGTGCCAGCAGTTACTCGGGGGGGGGGTACACTGAAGCTTTCTTT
d_call: TRBD1; v_call: TRBV28; j_call: TRBJ1-4; cdr3_length: 15; clone_size: few; cdr3_aa: CASSGQGQTNEKLFF; cdr3_nt: TGTGCCAGCAGTGGACAGGGACAGACTAATGAAAAACTGTTTTTT
d_call: -; v_call: TRBV5-1; j_call: TRBJ2-1; cdr3_length: 12; clone_size: -; cdr3_aa: CASSLGWTEQFF; cdr3_nt: TGCGCCAGCAGCTTGGGTTGGACGGAGCAGTTCTTC
d_call: -; v_call: TRBV2; j_call: TRBJ1-1; cdr3_length: 14; clone_size: many; cdr3_aa: CASSEGFGATEAFF; cdr3_nt: TGTGCCAGCAGTGAAGGGTTTGGGGCCACTGAAGCTTTCTTT
d_call: TRBD2; v_call: TRBV19; j_call: TRBJ2-1; cdr3_length: 15; clone_size: many; cdr3_aa: CASSTGTSGSGEQFF; cdr3_nt: TGTGCCAGTAGTACGGGGACTAGCGGGAGCGGTGAGCAGTTCTTC
d_call: -; v_call: TRBV4-3; j_call: TRBJ2-2; cdr3_length: 15; clone_size: few; cdr3_aa: CASSQGARWSGELFF; cdr3_nt: TGCGCCAGCAGCCAAGGGGCCCGTTGGTCCGGGGAGCTGTTTTTT
d_call: TRBD1; v_call: TRBV5-1; j_call: TRBJ1-3; cdr3_length: 15; clone_size: medium-sized; cdr3_aa: CASSLDRGSGNTIYF; cdr3_nt: TGCGCCAGCAGCTTGGACAGGGGGTCTGGAAACACCATATATTTT
d_call: -; v_call: TRBV20-1; j_call: TRBJ1-5; cdr3_length: 13; clone_size: -; cdr3_aa: CSAGTNANQPQHF; cdr3_nt: TGCAGTGCTGGGACCAACGCCAATCAGCCCCAGCATTTT
d_call: -; v_call: TRBV24-1; j_call: TRBJ2-7; cdr3_length: 12; clone_size: many; cdr3_aa: CATRGSHYEQYF; cdr3_nt: TGTGCCACCAGAGGGTCCCACTACGAGCAGTACTTC
d_call: -; v_call: TRBV19; j_call: TRBJ2-2; cdr3_length: 19; clone_size: many; cdr3_aa: CASSITSLVGAPNTGELFF; cdr3_nt: TGTGCCAGTAGTATTACTTCTCTGGTGGGGGCCCCGAACACCGGGGAGCTGTTTTTT
d_call: -; v_call: TRBV5-1; j_call: TRBJ2-7; cdr3_length: 14; clone_size: few; cdr3_aa: CASSLVFGSYEQYF; cdr3_nt: TGCGCCAGCAGCTTGGTGTTTGGGTCCTACGAGCAGTACTTC
d_call: TRBD2; v_call: TRBV2; j_call: TRBJ2-3; cdr3_length: 20; clone_size: many; cdr3_aa: CASSEVGYSEGREFADTQYF; cdr3_nt: TGTGCCAGCAGTGAAGTCGGCTACAGTGAGGGGCGGGAGTTCGCAGATACGCAGTATTTT
d_call: -; v_call: TRBV30; j_call: TRBJ2-7; cdr3_length: 15; clone_size: once; cdr3_aa: CAWRPRVWVSYEQYF; cdr3_nt: TGTGCCTGGAGGCCCCGAGTTTGGGTTTCCTACGAGCAGTACTTC
d_call: TRBD2; v_call: TRBV14; j_call: TRBJ2-1; cdr3_length: 16; clone_size: many; cdr3_aa: CASSQVSGAAYNEQFF; cdr3_nt: TGTGCCAGCAGCCAAGTGAGCGGGGCGGCCTACAATGAGCAGTTCTTC
d_call: -; v_call: TRBV2; j_call: TRBJ2-4; cdr3_length: 17; clone_size: once; cdr3_aa: CASRAGASWIAKNIQYF; cdr3_nt: TGTGCCAGCAGGGCGGGGGCGTCGTGGATAGCCAAAAACATTCAGTACTTC
d_call: -; v_call: TRBV2; j_call: TRBJ1-2; cdr3_length: 13; clone_size: many; cdr3_aa: CASRGLSNYGYTF; cdr3_nt: TGTGCCAGCAGAGGTCTGTCTAACTATGGCTACACCTTC
d_call: -; v_call: TRBV4-1; j_call: TRBJ1-1; cdr3_length: 15; clone_size: -; cdr3_aa: CASSAGGAGNTEAFF; cdr3_nt: TGCGCCAGCAGCGCTGGGGGGGCTGGGAACACTGAAGCTTTCTTT
d_call: -; v_call: TRBV6-2/TRBV6-3; j_call: TRBJ2-1; cdr3_length: 19; clone_size: -; cdr3_aa: CASRVTGPRLLYVPNEQFF; cdr3_nt: TGTGCCAGCAGGGTCACCGGGCCCAGACTCCTATATGTTCCCAATGAGCAGTTCTTC
d_call: TRBD1; v_call: TRBV20-1; j_call: TRBJ1-5; cdr3_length: 14; clone_size: -; cdr3_aa: CSARTGHSNQPQHF; cdr3_nt: TGCAGTGCTCGGACAGGGCATAGCAATCAGCCCCAGCATTTT
d_call: -; v_call: TRBV3-1; j_call: TRBJ2-5; cdr3_length: 13; clone_size: many; cdr3_aa: CASSPGVEETQYF; cdr3_nt: TGTGCCAGCAGCCCAGGGGTGGAGGAGACCCAGTACTTC